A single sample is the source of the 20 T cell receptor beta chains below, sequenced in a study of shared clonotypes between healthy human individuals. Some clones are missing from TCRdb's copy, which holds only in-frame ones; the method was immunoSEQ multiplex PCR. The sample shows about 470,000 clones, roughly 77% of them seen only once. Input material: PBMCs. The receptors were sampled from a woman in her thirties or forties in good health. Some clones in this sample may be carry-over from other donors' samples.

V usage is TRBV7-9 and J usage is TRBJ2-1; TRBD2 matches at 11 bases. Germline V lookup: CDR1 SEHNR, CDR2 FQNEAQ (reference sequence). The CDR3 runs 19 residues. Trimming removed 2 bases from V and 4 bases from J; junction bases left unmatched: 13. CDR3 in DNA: TGTGCCAGCAGCTTATTTTCTGTTAGCGGGAGGGCTCCTTACAATGAGCAGTTCTTC. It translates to CASSLFSVSGRAPYNEQFF.

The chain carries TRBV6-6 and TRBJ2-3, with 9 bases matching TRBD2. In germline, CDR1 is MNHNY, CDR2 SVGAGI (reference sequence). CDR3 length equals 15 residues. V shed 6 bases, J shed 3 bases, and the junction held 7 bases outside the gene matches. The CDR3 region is CASRQGLAGTDTQYF. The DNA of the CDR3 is TGTGCCAGCAGACAAGGGCTAGCGGGAACAGATACGCAGTATTTT.

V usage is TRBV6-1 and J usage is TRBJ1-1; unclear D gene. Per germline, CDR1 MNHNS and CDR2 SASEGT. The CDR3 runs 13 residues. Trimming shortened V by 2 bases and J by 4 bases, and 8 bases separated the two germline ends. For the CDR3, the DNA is TGTGCCAGCAGTGAACGGGGTGGCACTGAAGCTTTCTTT. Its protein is CASSERGGTEAFF.

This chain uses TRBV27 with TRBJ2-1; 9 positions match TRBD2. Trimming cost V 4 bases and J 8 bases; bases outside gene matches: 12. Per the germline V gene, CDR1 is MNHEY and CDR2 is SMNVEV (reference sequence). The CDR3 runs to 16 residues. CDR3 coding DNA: TGTGCCAGCAGTTCATACCTGCGGGAGGGCCCCCATGAGCAGTTCTTC. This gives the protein CASSSYLREGPHEQFF.

The CDR3 loop is CASSLQGPYEQYF. CDR3 bases: TGCGCCAGCAGCCTCCAGGGGCCCTACGAGCAGTACTTC. The chain has TRBV5-1 and TRBJ2-7, with D possibly TRBD1 on 6 matching bases. The CDR3 is 13 amino acids. With 4 bases removed from V and 2 bases from J, the gap between germline ends came to 10 bases. CDR1 and CDR2 (germline): SGHRS, YFSETQ.

The CDR3 loop reads CASSSPSAGSYEQYF. The CDR3 nucleotides are TGTGCCAGCAGTTCCCCTTCCGCGGGATCCTACGAGCAGTACTTC. The V call is TRBV27, the J call TRBJ2-7; tentative D call: TRBD2 (6 bases). The CDR3 extends over 15 amino acids. V gave up 4 bases and J gave up 1 base, with 14 bases separating them. Germline CDR1 is MNHEY and CDR2 is SMNVEV (reference sequence).

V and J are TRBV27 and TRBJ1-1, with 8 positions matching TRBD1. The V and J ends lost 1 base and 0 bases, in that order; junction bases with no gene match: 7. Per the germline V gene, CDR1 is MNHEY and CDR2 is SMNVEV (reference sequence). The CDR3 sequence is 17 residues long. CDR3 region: CASSLFWTGRMNTEAFF. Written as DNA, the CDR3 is TGTGCCAGCAGTTTATTTTGGACAGGGCGGATGAACACTGAAGCTTTCTTT.

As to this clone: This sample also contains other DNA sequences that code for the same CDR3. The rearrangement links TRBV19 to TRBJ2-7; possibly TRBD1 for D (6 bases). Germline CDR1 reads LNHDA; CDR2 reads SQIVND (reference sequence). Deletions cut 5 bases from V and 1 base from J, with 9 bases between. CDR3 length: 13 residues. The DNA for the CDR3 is TGTGCCAGTAGTTCAGGACAGTCCTACGAGCAGTACTTC. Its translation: CASSSGQSYEQYF.

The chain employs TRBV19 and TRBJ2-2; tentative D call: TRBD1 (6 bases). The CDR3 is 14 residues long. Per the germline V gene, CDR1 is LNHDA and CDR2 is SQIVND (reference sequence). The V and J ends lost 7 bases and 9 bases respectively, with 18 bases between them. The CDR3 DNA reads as TGTGCCAGTAAGGGGGACGGCCAACATAGGGAGCTGTTTTTT. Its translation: CASKGDGQHRELFF.

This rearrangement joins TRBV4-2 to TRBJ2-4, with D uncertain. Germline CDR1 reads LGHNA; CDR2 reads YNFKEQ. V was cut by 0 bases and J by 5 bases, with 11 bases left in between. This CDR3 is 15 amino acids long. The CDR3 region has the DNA TGTGCCAGCAGCCAAGATCTGACTCCCCAAAACATTCAGTACTTC. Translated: CASSQDLTPQNIQYF.

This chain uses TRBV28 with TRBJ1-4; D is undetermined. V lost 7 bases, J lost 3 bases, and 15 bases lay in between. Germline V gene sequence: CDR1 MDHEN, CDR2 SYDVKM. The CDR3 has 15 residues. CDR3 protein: CASTPTGAANEKLFF. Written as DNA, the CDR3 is TGTGCCAGCACCCCCACGGGAGCAGCTAATGAAAAACTGTTTTTT.

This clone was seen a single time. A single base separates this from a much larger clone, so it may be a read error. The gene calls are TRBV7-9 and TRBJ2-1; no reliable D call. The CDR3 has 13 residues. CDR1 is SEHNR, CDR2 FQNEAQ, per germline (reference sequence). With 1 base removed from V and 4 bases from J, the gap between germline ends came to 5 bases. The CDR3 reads CASSLGLYNEQFF. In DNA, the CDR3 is TGTGCCAGCAGCTTAGGACTGTACAATGAGCAGTTCTTC.

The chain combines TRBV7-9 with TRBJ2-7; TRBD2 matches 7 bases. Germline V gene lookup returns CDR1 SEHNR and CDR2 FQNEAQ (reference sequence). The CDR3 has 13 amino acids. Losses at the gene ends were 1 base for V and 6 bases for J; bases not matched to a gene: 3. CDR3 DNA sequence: TGTGCCAGCAGCTTAGAGTCGGGGGGCGAGCAGTACTTC. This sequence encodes CASSLESGGEQYF.

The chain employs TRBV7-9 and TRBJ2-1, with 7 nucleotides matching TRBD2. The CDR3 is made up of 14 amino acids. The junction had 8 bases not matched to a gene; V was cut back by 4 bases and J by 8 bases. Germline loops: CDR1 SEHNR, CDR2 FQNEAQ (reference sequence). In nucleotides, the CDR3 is TGTGCCAGCAGCTGGGGAGGGGTGAGGGATGAGCAGTTCTTC. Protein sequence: CASSWGGVRDEQFF.

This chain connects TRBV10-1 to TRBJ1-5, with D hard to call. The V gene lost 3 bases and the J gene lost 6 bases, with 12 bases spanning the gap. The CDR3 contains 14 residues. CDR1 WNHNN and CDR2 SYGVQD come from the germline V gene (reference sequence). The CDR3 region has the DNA TGCGCCAGCAGTGATGCGGCGCGTAGTCAGCCCCAGCATTTT. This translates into CASSDAARSQPQHF.

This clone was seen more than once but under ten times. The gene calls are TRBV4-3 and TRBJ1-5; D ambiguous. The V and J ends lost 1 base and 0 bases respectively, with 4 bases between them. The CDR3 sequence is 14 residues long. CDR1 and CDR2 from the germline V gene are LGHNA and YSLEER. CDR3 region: CASSQGYSNQPQHF. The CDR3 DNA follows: TGCGCCAGCAGCCAAGGGTATAGCAATCAGCCCCAGCATTTT.

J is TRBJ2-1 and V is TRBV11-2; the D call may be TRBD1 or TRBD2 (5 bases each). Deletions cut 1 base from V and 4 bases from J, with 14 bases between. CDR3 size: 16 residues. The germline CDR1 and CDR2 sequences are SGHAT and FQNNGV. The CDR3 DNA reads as TGTGCCAGCAGCTTAGGATTGAGGGACCCTTACAATGAGCAGTTCTTC. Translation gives CASSLGLRDPYNEQFF.

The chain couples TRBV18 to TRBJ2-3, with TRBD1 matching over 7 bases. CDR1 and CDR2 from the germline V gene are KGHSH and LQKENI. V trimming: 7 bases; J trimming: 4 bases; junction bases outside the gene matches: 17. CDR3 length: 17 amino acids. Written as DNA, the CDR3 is TGTGCCAGCTTCAACCCGAGTAAGAGACAGGGACCAGATACGCAGTATTTT. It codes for CASFNPSKRQGPDTQYF.

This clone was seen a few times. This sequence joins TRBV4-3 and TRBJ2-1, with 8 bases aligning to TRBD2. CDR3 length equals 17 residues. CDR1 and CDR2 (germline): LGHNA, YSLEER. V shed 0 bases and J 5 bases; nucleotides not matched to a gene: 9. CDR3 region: CASSQDSPELADNEQFF. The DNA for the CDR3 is TGCGCCAGCAGCCAAGATAGCCCCGAACTAGCGGACAATGAGCAGTTCTTC.

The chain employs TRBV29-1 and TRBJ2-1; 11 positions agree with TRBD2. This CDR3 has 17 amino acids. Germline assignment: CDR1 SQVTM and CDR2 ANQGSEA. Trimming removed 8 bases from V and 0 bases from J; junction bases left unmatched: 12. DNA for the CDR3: TGCAGCTCTGGGTCTAGCGGGGGGCCCAGCTCCTACAATGAGCAGTTCTTC. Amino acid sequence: CSSGSSGGPSSYNEQFF.